This passage covers 6 T cell receptor beta chains from one sample sequenced in a study of blood T cell repertoires in COVID-19. Generated by immunoSEQ multiplex PCR, the TCRdb table keeps only in-frame clones and is missing some. There are about 88,000 clones in the sample; approximately 91% occur only once, and approximately 1.8% lies in the top ten. The sample comprised peripheral blood. These receptors were collected from a man in his sixties with acute or convalescent COVID-19.

This chain links TRBV7-3 with TRBJ1-2; TRBD1 matches at 10 bases. Germline CDR1 reads SGHTA; CDR2 reads FQGTGA. CDR3 length equals 13 residues. V shed 5 bases and J 5 bases; nucleotides not matched to a gene: 2. The CDR3 is CASSPGQGYGYTF. CDR3 bases: TGTGCCAGCAGCCCGGGACAGGGGTATGGCTACACCTTC.

The gene calls are TRBV15 and TRBJ2-1; possible D gene TRBD2, 5 bases. Trimming stripped 5 bases from V and 9 bases from J, with 11 bases between. The CDR3 is 12 residues long. The germline V gene has CDR1 LNHNV and CDR2 YYDKDF (reference sequence). CDR3 in amino acids: CATSPIRGEQFF. The CDR3 DNA is TGTGCCACCAGCCCTATCCGGGGTGAGCAGTTCTTC.

This clone was seen just once. This chain uses TRBV2 with TRBJ2-7, with 10 bases identical to TRBD2. V trimming: 7 bases; J trimming: 4 bases; junction bases outside the gene matches: 7. CDR3 length: 14 residues. CDR1 and CDR2 from the germline V gene are SNHLY and FYNNEI. CDR3 in amino acids: CASILASGSYEQYF. The CDR3 DNA is TGTGCCAGCATACTGGCTAGCGGGAGTTACGAGCAGTACTTC.

The chain uses TRBV28 and TRBJ1-2; 9 bases agree with TRBD1. V gave up 3 bases and J gave up 4 bases; unmatched junction bases: 15. The CDR3 extends over 18 amino acids. The germline CDR1 and CDR2 sequences are MDHEN and SYDVKM. The CDR3 DNA sequence: TGTGCCAGCAGTTTCCAGGGCCTGGGACGGGGACAGGGCTATGGCTACACCTTC. Its protein is CASSFQGLGRGQGYGYTF.

The chain has TRBV4-3 and TRBJ1-1; D is uncertain. V was cut by 5 bases and J by 3 bases, with 10 bases left in between. Germline assignment: CDR1 LGHNA and CDR2 YSLEER. The CDR3 has 13 amino acids. This CDR3 is CASSFRLDTEAFF. The CDR3 DNA reads as TGCGCCAGCAGCTTCCGACTGGACACTGAAGCTTTCTTT.

The chain links TRBV9 to TRBJ2-7; 10 bases fit TRBD1. This CDR3 is built from 14 residues. Per the germline V gene, CDR1 is SGDLS and CDR2 is YYNGEE. The V and J ends lost 2 bases and 3 bases, in that order; junction bases with no gene match: 2. CDR3 in amino acids: CASSVGTGDYEQYF. The CDR3 region has the DNA TGTGCCAGCAGCGTCGGGACAGGGGACTACGAGCAGTACTTC.